Presented here are 10 T cell receptor beta chains from one specimen sequenced in a study of T cells in localized non-small cell lung cancer. Clones were sequenced by immunoSEQ multiplex PCR, and TCRdb holds only the in-frame ones, with some missing. The sample contains around 25,000 clones, roughly 90% of which appear only once. The starting material was peripheral blood, obtained before any cancer treatment. The receptor source for this set is a man aged 40 to 75 with stage III squamous cell lung carcinoma.

V usage is TRBV10-3 and J usage is TRBJ2-3; 9 bases line up with TRBD2. The CDR3 totals 14 residues. CDR1 and CDR2 (germline): ENHRY, SYGVKD. Losses at the gene ends were 8 bases for V and 0 bases for J; bases not matched to a gene: 3. Written as DNA, the CDR3 is TGTGCCATCCGACTAGCGGTGAGCACAGATACGCAGTATTTT. Amino acids: CAIRLAVSTDTQYF.

V is TRBV7-2 and J is TRBJ1-3; maybe TRBD1 (6 bases). Trimming removed 3 bases at V and 0 bases at J, with 12 bases between. The CDR3 has 16 residues. The germline V gene encodes CDR1 SGHTA and CDR2 FQGNSA. CDR3 amino acids: CASSLAGHNSGNTIYF. In DNA, the CDR3 is TGTGCCAGCAGCTTGGCGGGACACAACTCTGGAAACACCATATATTTT.

J is TRBJ2-2 and V is TRBV5-1, with D unresolved. Trimming removed 4 bases from V and 0 bases from J, with 7 bases in between. Per the germline V gene, CDR1 is SGHRS and CDR2 is YFSETQ. The CDR3 sequence is 14 residues long. Here the CDR3 reads CASSGPANTGELFF. CDR3 DNA: TGCGCCAGCAGCGGACCCGCGAACACCGGGGAGCTGTTTTTT.

This chain uses TRBV6-6 with TRBJ1-1; no clear D. The V gene lost 0 bases and the J gene lost 7 bases, with 12 bases spanning the gap. There are 14 residues in the CDR3. Germline-derived CDR1 and CDR2 are MNHNY and SVGAGI (reference sequence). The CDR3 DNA reads TGTGCCAGCAGTTACTCGCCCGGATCGGGTGAAGCTTTCTTT. Protein sequence: CASSYSPGSGEAFF.

The V and J genes are TRBV4-3 and TRBJ2-2; maybe TRBD1 (6 bases). Germline V CDR1 and CDR2: LGHNA, YSLEER. V lost 2 bases and J 0 bases, leaving 13 bases between the germline ends. The CDR3 contains 17 residues. CDR3 protein: CASSQQPGQSNTGELFF. In DNA, the CDR3 is TGCGCCAGCAGCCAACAACCGGGACAATCGAACACCGGGGAGCTGTTTTTT.

The CDR3 here is CASSLRLAGVNEQFF. The DNA of the CDR3 is TGTGCCAGCAGTCTCCGACTAGCGGGAGTTAATGAGCAGTTCTTC. This chain joins TRBV28 and TRBJ2-1; 12 bases line up with TRBD2. This CDR3 comprises 15 residues. The germline V gene encodes CDR1 MDHEN and CDR2 SYDVKM. V was pared by 5 bases and J by 7 bases, with 6 bases of the junction left unmatched.

The chain links TRBV6-5 to TRBJ2-7; TRBD1 matches at 11 bases. The V segment lost 2 bases and the J segment 6 bases; nucleotides outside the gene matches: 9. The germline gives CDR1 MNHEY, CDR2 SVGAGI. The CDR3 has 16 residues. CDR3 DNA sequence: TGTGCCAGCAGTTACCCGAGCCGGGGACAGGGGGGCGAGCAGTACTTC. Amino acids: CASSYPSRGQGGEQYF.

The chain is built from TRBV9 and TRBJ2-1, with D tentatively TRBD1 (5 bases). The ends were cut back, 3 bases at V and 2 bases at J, with 15 bases in the middle. The germline CDR1 and CDR2 sequences are SGDLS and YYNGEE. This CDR3 contains 16 residues. CDR3 coding DNA: TGTGCCAGCAGCGCCCGGACCCCGGACACCTACAATGAGCAGTTCTTC. It specifies CASSARTPDTYNEQFF.

The rearrangement joins TRBV28 to TRBJ2-1, with a weak D call TRBD1 (6 bases). Trimming cost V 4 bases and J 12 bases, with 10 bases left between them. The CDR3 loop spans 11 amino acids. The germline gives CDR1 MDHEN, CDR2 SYDVKM. DNA of the CDR3: TGTGCCAGCAGTTCGACAGGTCCGCAGTTCTTC. This gives the protein CASSSTGPQFF.

This clone was found a few times. The chain couples TRBV7-2 to TRBJ2-1, with 11 bases lining up with TRBD2. The CDR3 totals 17 residues. Germline V gene sequence: CDR1 SGHTA, CDR2 FQGNSA. The J segment lost 7 bases and the V segment lost 1 base, leaving 9 bases of the junction unmatched. CDR3 amino acids: CASSLVLRLAGFNEQFF. The CDR3 nucleotides read TGTGCCAGCAGCTTAGTATTGCGACTAGCGGGATTTAATGAGCAGTTCTTC.